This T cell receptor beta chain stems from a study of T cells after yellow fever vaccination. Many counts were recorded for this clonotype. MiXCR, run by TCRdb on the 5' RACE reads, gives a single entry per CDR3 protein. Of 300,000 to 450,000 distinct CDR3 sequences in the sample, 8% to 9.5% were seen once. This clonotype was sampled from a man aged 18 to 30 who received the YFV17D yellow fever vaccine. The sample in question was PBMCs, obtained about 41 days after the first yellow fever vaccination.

In nucleotides, the CDR3 is TGTGCCAGCAGTGCAAACACAGGGGGAAATGGCTACACCTTC. This translates into CASSANTGGNGYTF. The V gene is TRBV12-3 or TRBV12-4, the J gene TRBJ1-2; 8 bases line up with TRBD1. CDR3 length: 14 amino acids. V dropped 5 bases and J dropped 6; count of bases not matched to a gene: 8.